This T cell receptor (beta chain) was sequenced for a study of graft-versus-host responses after intestinal transplantation. Only in-frame clones appear in the TCRdb table, and some are missing; sequencing was by immunoSEQ multiplex PCR. The sample carries about 120,000 clones, 80% to 95% recorded once. A remark on this clone: The antigen is undetermined.

Findings of the study overall: Present in recipient marrow, GvH clones included some that appeared first in ileum or blood. With peak circulating GvH clone levels came an association with early post-transplant HvG declines.

This TCR derives from a human donor who received an intestinal transplant. This material consisted of unstimulated CD4+ T cells sorted from spleen or lymph node cells, taken before intestinal transplant.

In DNA form, the CDR3 reads TGTGCCAGCAGCTTAACCCGCGGGGATACGCAGTATTTT. Translated, it gives CASSLTRGDTQYF. The chain links TRBV7-3 to TRBJ2-3; D possibly corresponds to TRBD2 (5 bases). The CDR3 spans 13 residues. Per the germline V gene, CDR1 is SGHTA and CDR2 is FQGTGA. V lost 0 bases to trimming and J lost 6 bases, with 7 bases between them.